This TCR beta chain is from a study of blood T cell repertoires in COVID-19. The cohort comprised adults aged about 18 to 100 years residing in approximately 25 US areas. People in the exposed group encountered a COVID-19 case within 2 weeks before entering the study. There are 13 residues in the CDR3. The germline CDR1 and CDR2 sequences are SNHLY and FYNNEI. Trimming removed 6 bases from V and 5 bases from J; junction bases left unmatched: 6. As handled by the study authors: Scientists estimated how many nucleated cells there were by amplifying reference gene primers. Clones were read by immunoSEQ multiplex PCR, and TCRdb kept only the in-frame ones, dropping some. D and trimming come from the DNA, and the V and J calls and clone size come from that table. This table has roughly 270,000 clones, approximately 82% appearing once.

The material sequenced was PBMCs or T cells enriched from blood (not recorded which). This chain connects TRBV2 to TRBJ1-1; 7 bases align to TRBD1. This receptor was obtained from a man aged 35 to 55 who had been exposed to COVID-19. The CDR3 reads CASRRDSGTEAFF. In DNA, the CDR3 is TGTGCCAGCAGAAGGGACAGCGGGACTGAAGCTTTCTTT. The whole variable domain, filled in from reference TRBV2 and TRBJ1-1, reads EPEVTQTPSHQVTQMGQEVILRCVPISNHLYFYWYRQILGQKVEFLVSFYNNEISEKSEIFDDQFSVERPDGSNFTLKIRSTKLEDSAMYFCASRRDSGTEAFFGQGTRLTVV.